The 23 T cell receptor beta chains presented below share a single source sample, sequenced in a study of T cell repertoires in ileal Crohn's disease. Documented time point: neoterminal ileum biopsy at postoperative endoscopy, about 6 months after surgery. Data came from immunoSEQ multiplex PCR; TCRdb stores just in-frame clones and leaves some out. This sample has around 2,900 clones, with 60% to 80% found just once. Sequenced material: ileal tissue. Receptors were obtained from an adult with Crohn's disease.

Concerning this clone itself: A junction boundary mismatches the germline segment, possibly from a read error. The identical CDR3 is also encoded by other nucleotide sequences in the sample. The chain uses TRBV19 and TRBJ1-5; D gene unclear. The CDR3 is 13 amino acids. From germline, CDR1 is LNHDA and CDR2 SQIVND (reference sequence). CDR3 DNA sequence: TGCGCCAGTAGTATCTCTAGCAATCAGCCCCAGCATTTT. Amino acid sequence: CASSISSNQPQHF.

This clone was seen once. This CDR3 reads CASSVAAGVETQYF. CDR3 DNA sequence: TGTGCCAGCAGCGTAGCCGCAGGCGTAGAGACCCAGTACTTC. V usage is TRBV9 and J usage is TRBJ2-5; D gene unclear. The germline gives CDR1 SGDLS, CDR2 YYNGEE. V lost 0 bases, J lost 4 bases, and 10 bases lay in between. The length of the CDR3 is 14 residues.

V usage is TRBV5-4 and J usage is TRBJ1-2; 8 bases align to TRBD1. This CDR3 is built from 15 residues. Germline V gene sequence: CDR1 SGHNT, CDR2 YYREEE (reference sequence). Losses at the gene ends were 0 bases for V and 8 bases for J; bases not matched to a gene: 9. The CDR3: CASSLGGPGGFGYTF. The CDR3 DNA reads TGTGCCAGCAGCTTGGGCGGGCCAGGGGGCTTCGGCTACACCTTC.

The rearrangement joins TRBV12-5 to TRBJ2-1; 13 positions match TRBD2. The V gene's germline CDR1 is LGHNT and CDR2 FRNRAP. Trimming at V came to 2 bases and at J to 6 bases, leaving 7 bases not matched to a gene. The CDR3 is 17 amino acids. CDR3 sequence: CASGLTSGGAVPNEQFF. In nucleotides, the CDR3 is TGTGCTAGTGGTTTGACTAGCGGGGGGGCAGTGCCCAATGAGCAGTTCTTC.

This chain joins TRBV10-2 and TRBJ2-7; tentatively, D is TRBD1 (6 bases). The germline CDR1 and CDR2 sequences are WSHSY and SAAADI. This CDR3 has 16 residues. The ends were cut back, 2 bases at V and 0 bases at J, with 14 bases in the middle. CDR3 nucleotide sequence: TGCGCCAGCAGTGAGGAGTGGACAGACAGCTCCTACGAGCAGTACTTC. Its protein is CASSEEWTDSSYEQYF.

This clone was seen a handful of times. For the CDR3, the DNA is TGCGCCAGCAGCCCTGACACCGGGCTAGCTACGAATGAGCAGTTCTTC. Amino acids: CASSPDTGLATNEQFF. The chain uses TRBV5-1 and TRBJ2-1; D perhaps matches TRBD2 (5 bases). In germline, CDR1 is SGHRS, CDR2 YFSETQ. Between the trimmed V and J ends, which lost 4 bases and 7 bases, there was a span of 21 bases. The CDR3 length is 16 residues.

This clone was found once. The chain couples TRBV30 to TRBJ1-6; 9 positions match TRBD1. Germline CDR1 reads GTSNPN; CDR2 reads SVGIG (reference sequence). After removal of 0 bases from V and 7 bases from J, the junction contained 4 bases not matched to a gene. This CDR3 contains 15 residues. The CDR3 is CAWSVGGTGNSPLHF. In nucleotides, the CDR3 is TGTGCCTGGAGTGTAGGGGGGACAGGGAATTCACCCCTCCACTTT.

V usage is TRBV27 and J usage is TRBJ1-2; 10 bases fit TRBD1. Germline V gene data show CDR1 as MNHEY and CDR2 as SMNVEV (reference sequence). The CDR3 is made up of 12 amino acids. The J segment lost 7 bases and the V segment lost 8 bases, leaving 4 bases of the junction unmatched. The CDR3 DNA reads as TGTGCCAGCCGACAGGGGGCGGCTGGCTACACCTTC. It translates to CASRQGAAGYTF.

The chain links TRBV27 to TRBJ2-7, with 7 bases lining up with TRBD1. Trimming at V came to 6 bases and at J to 7 bases, leaving 15 bases not matched to a gene. Germline CDR1 and CDR2: MNHEY and SMNVEV (reference sequence). The CDR3 totals 15 residues. The CDR3 loop is CASSILQGDPREQYF. The CDR3 region has the DNA TGTGCCAGCAGCATACTTCAGGGGGACCCTAGGGAGCAGTACTTC.

This clone was observed a handful of times. CDR3 loop: CASSPEVAGASETQYF. In nucleotides, the CDR3 is TGTGCCAGCTCTCCCGAGGTAGCGGGGGCGTCAGAGACCCAGTACTTC. This chain joins TRBV18 and TRBJ2-5, with 9 bases matching TRBD2. This CDR3 is 16 amino acids long. CDR1 and CDR2 from the germline V gene are KGHSH and LQKENI. Trimming at V came to 6 bases and at J to 4 bases, leaving 12 bases not matched to a gene.

V and J are TRBV7-2 and TRBJ2-7; no clear D. The germline CDR1 and CDR2 sequences are SGHTA and FQGNSA. This CDR3 spans 12 amino acids. V was clipped by 4 bases and J by 3 bases, with 7 bases between them. CDR3 nucleotides: TGTGCCAGCAGCTACACACGCTACGAGCAGTACTTC. This sequence encodes CASSYTRYEQYF.

The J gene is TRBJ2-5, the V gene TRBV2; maybe TRBD1 (6 bases). The J call is in doubt because the DNA end fits TRBJ2-7 better. The CDR3 sequence is 12 residues long. Germline V CDR1 and CDR2: SNHLY, FYNNEI. The CDR3 bases are TGTGCCAGCAGACTACAGGGTTCCGAGCAGTACTTC. Its protein is CASRLQGSEQYF.

The V call is TRBV19, the J call TRBJ1-2; 9 nucleotides match TRBD1. This CDR3 is built from 14 residues. The V gene's germline CDR1 is LNHDA and CDR2 SQIVND (reference sequence). This CDR3 reads CAITLQGAVNGYTF. The CDR3 coding sequence is TGTGCTATTACTCTACAGGGGGCGGTTAATGGCTACACCTTC. Full variable domain (outside the CDR3, taken from reference TRBV19 and TRBJ1-2): DGGITQSPKYLFRKEGQNVTLSCEQNLNHDAMYWYRQDPGQGLRLIYYSQIVNDFQKGDIAEGYSVSREKKESFPLTVTSAQKNPTAFYLCAITLQGAVNGYTFGSGTRLTVV.

This chain links TRBV6-5 with TRBJ1-1; TRBD1 matches at 10 bases. Germline V gene data show CDR1 as MNHEY and CDR2 as SVGAGI. The CDR3 extends over 15 amino acids. Trimming at V came to 6 bases and at J to 5 bases, leaving 9 bases not matched to a gene. The CDR3 here is CASRNFGTGATEAFF. CDR3 in DNA: TGTGCCAGCAGAAATTTCGGGACAGGGGCGACTGAAGCTTTCTTT.

The CDR3: CASSLNTGYEQYF. DNA of the CDR3: TGTGCCAGCAGCTTAAATACAGGCTACGAGCAGTACTTC. The J gene is TRBJ2-7, the V gene TRBV7-2, with a tentative D call TRBD1 (5 bases). The germline gives CDR1 SGHTA, CDR2 FQGNSA. V dropped 2 bases and J dropped 3 bases, with 8 bases sitting between them. This CDR3 has 13 amino acids. The complete variable domain, with remaining parts taken from reference TRBV7-2 and TRBJ2-7, reads GAGVSQSPSNKVTEKGKDVELRCDPISGHTALYWYRQSLGQGLEFLIYFQGNSAPDKSGLPSDRFSAERTGGSVSTLTIQRTQQEDSAVYLCASSLNTGYEQYFGPGTRLTVT.

The chain has TRBV9 and TRBJ2-5; TRBD2 is a possible D gene (5 bases). Trimming pared 4 bases from V and 3 bases from J, leaving 19 bases between. The germline gives CDR1 SGDLS, CDR2 YYNGEE. This CDR3 spans 16 amino acids. The DNA of the CDR3 is TGTGCCAGCAGCTTTCGCCCGGGGTCGCGGGAAGAGACCCAGTACTTC. Its protein product is CASSFRPGSREETQYF.

In nucleotides, the CDR3 is TGCGCCAGCAGCTTGGATCCCAGCGGAGCTTACAATGAGCAGTTCTTC. Its protein is CASSLDPSGAYNEQFF. This chain joins TRBV5-1 and TRBJ2-1; a weak D match, TRBD2 (5 bases). The V end lost 0 bases, the J end lost 4 bases, and 14 bases lay between the germline ends. Germline-derived CDR1 and CDR2 are SGHRS and YFSETQ. The CDR3 has 16 residues.

The genes are TRBV7-3 and TRBJ2-3, with TRBD2 identical over 13 bases. The CDR3 extends over 18 amino acids. V lost 5 bases, J lost 0 bases, and 8 bases stayed unmatched. Germline CDR1 and CDR2: SGHTA and FQGTGA. CDR3 coding DNA: TGTGCCAGCAGCCGCGGACTAGCGGGAGTCACTAGCACAGATACGCAGTATTTT. It translates to CASSRGLAGVTSTDTQYF.

Comments on this clone: This probably arose from a read error, given a far larger clone one base away. The sample contains more than one DNA sequence encoding this CDR3. The chain combines TRBV5-5 with TRBJ1-2; D not certain. From germline, CDR1 is SGHKS and CDR2 YYEKEE (reference sequence). CDR3 length equals 15 residues. V was shortened by 0 bases and J by 4 bases, with 13 bases between the two germline ends. The CDR3 region is CASSLAGASGYGYTF. CDR3 in DNA: TGTGCCAGCAGCTTGGCCGGCGCCTCGGGCTATGGCTACACCTTC.

The chain combines TRBV7-8 with TRBJ1-2; 10 bases are a match to TRBD1. V lost 4 bases, J lost 8 bases, and 16 bases stayed unmatched. The V gene's germline CDR1 is SGHVS and CDR2 FQNEAQ. The CDR3 has 17 residues. The CDR3 loop reads CASSSEIRDRGILGYTF. The CDR3 DNA reads TGTGCCAGCAGCTCCGAAATCCGGGACAGGGGTATACTCGGCTACACCTTC.

The V gene is TRBV18, the J gene TRBJ1-1; no reliable D call. Per germline, CDR1 KGHSH and CDR2 LQKENI. Trimming took off 5 bases at V and 6 bases at J, with 13 bases between the two ends. The CDR3 extends over 13 amino acids. The CDR3 DNA is TGTGCCAGCTCATACCAGTGGGGAGCTGAAGCTTTCTTT. Encoded protein: CASSYQWGAEAFF.

This clone was detected only a few times. This chain links TRBV19 with TRBJ1-5; 9 nucleotides agree with TRBD1. V lost 5 bases and J lost 6; bases outside the gene matches: 29. This CDR3 is 22 amino acids long. Germline loops: CDR1 LNHDA, CDR2 SQIVND (reference sequence). The CDR3 coding sequence is TGTGCCAGTAGTCTCCTGTATCAGCTTCAGCGGACAGGGGCGGGAGGTCCTCAGCCCCAGCATTTT. The encoded protein is CASSLLYQLQRTGAGGPQPQHF.

This sequence joins TRBV2 and TRBJ2-2; D is ambiguous. V was cut by 2 bases and J by 4 bases, with 11 bases left in between. The CDR3 is 15 amino acids. Germline values: CDR1 SNHLY, CDR2 FYNNEI. CDR3 sequence: CASSETRYSTGELFF. The DNA of the CDR3 is TGTGCCAGCAGTGAAACTCGCTACAGCACCGGGGAGCTGTTTTTT.